This passage covers 30 T cell receptor beta chains from one sample sequenced in a study of STAT5B mutations in CD4+ large granular lymphocyte leukemia. Sequencing used immunoSEQ multiplex PCR; TCRdb keeps in-frame clones, though not all of them. The sample holds tens of thousands of clones, approximately 86% seen once. Sample: CD4+ T cells from blood buffy coats. The receptor source for this set is a human donor in good health.

CDR3 coding DNA: TGTGCCTGGAGTGGACAGCATTCACCCCTCCACTTT. This sequence encodes CAWSGQHSPLHF. This chain links TRBV30 with TRBJ1-6; possibly TRBD1 for D (5 bases). Trimming removed 1 base from V and 8 bases from J, with 6 bases in between. This CDR3 is built from 12 residues. CDR1 and CDR2 from the germline V gene are GTSNPN and SVGIG (reference sequence).

The V and J genes are TRBV6-5 and TRBJ2-1; D is possibly TRBD1 (6 bases). Germline CDR1 and CDR2: MNHEY and SVGAGI. The CDR3 consists of 13 residues. V lost 4 bases to trimming and J lost 4 bases, with 8 bases between them. The CDR3 DNA is TGTGCCAGCAGTTCGGGACAATACAATGAGCAGTTCTTC. As protein: CASSSGQYNEQFF.

The chain uses TRBV11-3 and TRBJ2-1; tentatively, D is TRBD2 (6 bases). The V end lost 1 base, the J end lost 0 bases, and 7 bases lay between the germline ends. CDR1 SGHNT and CDR2 YENEEA come from the germline V gene. This CDR3 is built from 15 residues. CDR3 nucleotides: TGTGCCAGCAGCTTAGCCGGGAGCTCCTACAATGAGCAGTTCTTC. It encodes CASSLAGSSYNEQFF.

As concerns this clone: At one end the junction does not follow the germline gene, possibly because of a read error. This rearrangement joins TRBV4-2 to TRBJ2-5; D is unclear. Germline V gene data show CDR1 as LGHNA and CDR2 as YNFKEQ. This CDR3 has 16 amino acids. CDR3 bases: TGTGCCAGCACCCAATCCCTAGGAGCCAACCAAGAGACCCAGTACTTC. Translated, it gives CASTQSLGANQETQYF.

V and J are TRBV6-6 and TRBJ2-7, with D unresolved. Trimming removed 7 bases at V and 1 base at J, with 14 bases between. Germline V gives CDR1 MNHNY, CDR2 SVGAGI (reference sequence). The CDR3 runs 14 residues. This CDR3 is CASTQTMPSYEQYF. For the CDR3, the DNA is TGTGCCAGCACTCAAACTATGCCTTCCTACGAGCAGTACTTC.

The count of this clone is one. The chain couples TRBV30 to TRBJ2-1; D ambiguous. The CDR3 sequence is 14 residues long. V lost 2 bases, J lost 0 bases, and 8 bases lay in between. In germline, CDR1 is GTSNPN, CDR2 SVGIG (reference sequence). CDR3: CAWSTMSSYNEQFF. DNA for the CDR3: TGTGCCTGGAGTACCATGAGCTCCTACAATGAGCAGTTCTTC.

The V and J genes are TRBV5-4 and TRBJ2-5; a possible D gene is TRBD1 (8 bases). Trimming cost V 2 bases and J 1 base, with 12 bases left between them. Germline assignment: CDR1 SGHNT and CDR2 YYREEE (reference sequence). The CDR3 has 15 amino acids. The DNA for the CDR3 is TGTGCCAGCAGCTTCGGGGGGACAGGCCAAGAGACCCAGTACTTC. This encodes CASSFGGTGQETQYF.

For the CDR3, the DNA is TGCGCCAGCAGCCGCGGTTCCACAGATACGCAGTATTTT. Its translation is CASSRGSTDTQYF. The chain has TRBV5-1 and TRBJ2-3; D is unclear. The CDR3 totals 13 residues. Germline assignment: CDR1 SGHRS and CDR2 YFSETQ. V was shortened by 4 bases and J by 2 bases, with 8 bases between the two germline ends.

The chain carries TRBV6-5 and TRBJ1-6; the match to TRBD1 covers 10 bases. The germline V gene has CDR1 MNHEY and CDR2 SVGAGI. The CDR3 covers 15 residues. Trimming removed 5 bases from V and 9 bases from J; junction bases left unmatched: 7. CDR3 sequence reads: CASSLAGTGVSPLHF. The CDR3 DNA sequence: TGTGCCAGCAGTCTAGCCGGGACAGGGGTTTCACCCCTCCACTTT.

This chain links TRBV30 with TRBJ2-3; D tentatively fits TRBD1 or TRBD2 (5 bases each). V lost 5 bases to trimming and J lost 6 bases, with 12 bases between them. CDR3 size: 12 residues. CDR1 and CDR2 (germline): GTSNPN, SVGIG (reference sequence). CDR3 amino acids: CAWGARRDTQYF. CDR3 in DNA: TGTGCCTGGGGGGCTAGGAGGGATACGCAGTATTTT.

The V call is TRBV12-5, the J call TRBJ2-3, with 7 positions matching TRBD2. Germline trimming cut 7 bases from V and 2 bases from J; bases unmatched to any gene: 6. The CDR3 sequence is 14 residues long. CDR1 is LGHNT and CDR2 is FRNRAP in the germline V gene. CDR3 region: CASARSGDTDTQYF. CDR3 bases: TGTGCTAGTGCCCGCAGCGGGGACACAGATACGCAGTATTTT.

This clone was found once. This chain connects TRBV6-5 to TRBJ2-3; perhaps TRBD1 as D (5 bases). The germline V and J ends were trimmed by 5 bases and 4 bases, with 16 bases remaining between them. Germline CDR1 and CDR2: MNHEY and SVGAGI. The CDR3 covers 15 residues. DNA of the CDR3: TGTGCCAGCAGTATGACAGTCCCCTTCCCAGATACGCAGTATTTT. As protein: CASSMTVPFPDTQYF.

This clone was counted a single time. The J gene is TRBJ2-7, the V gene TRBV15; D possibly corresponds to TRBD2 (6 bases). Trimming removed 0 bases from V and 4 bases from J, with 10 bases in between. This CDR3 comprises 14 residues. Germline CDR1 reads LNHNV; CDR2 reads YYDKDF (reference sequence). CDR3 coding DNA: TGTGCCACCAGCAGAGATTGGCGGGGTTACGAGCAGTACTTC. Residues: CATSRDWRGYEQYF.

The chain carries TRBV6-1 and TRBJ2-7, with D unclear. This CDR3 has 14 residues. V was clipped by 4 bases and J by 0 bases, with 10 bases between them. Germline assignment: CDR1 MNHNS and CDR2 SASEGT. Here the CDR3 reads CASSALQSSYEQYF. In DNA form, the CDR3 reads TGTGCCAGCAGTGCCCTCCAGAGCTCCTACGAGCAGTACTTC.

The genes are TRBV9 and TRBJ2-4; D uncertain. The V end lost 4 bases, the J end lost 6 bases, and 14 bases lay between the germline ends. CDR1 is SGDLS and CDR2 is YYNGEE in the germline V gene. The CDR3 length is 14 residues. CDR3 amino acids: CASSLIADPNIQYF. CDR3 nucleotides: TGTGCCAGCAGCCTAATAGCTGACCCAAACATTCAGTACTTC.

This clone was seen once. The V and J genes are TRBV29-1 and TRBJ1-3; unclear D gene. V lost 1 base and J lost 8, with 12 bases in between. The CDR3 consists of 13 residues. Germline loops: CDR1 SQVTM, CDR2 ANQGSEA. The CDR3 is CSVEGPEGDTIYF. Here the CDR3 DNA reads TGCAGCGTTGAAGGCCCCGAAGGAGACACCATATATTTT.

This clone came up once. The chain links TRBV30 to TRBJ2-7; 9 bases fit TRBD2. The germline CDR1 and CDR2 sequences are GTSNPN and SVGIG (reference sequence). The CDR3 is 16 amino acids. V was pared by 8 bases and J by 0 bases, with 14 bases of the junction left unmatched. The CDR3: CAPGNSGGHISYEQYF. The CDR3 nucleotides are TGTGCCCCAGGGAATAGCGGGGGCCATATCTCCTACGAGCAGTACTTC. Variable domain in full (rest from reference TRBV30 and TRBJ2-7): SQTIHQWPATLVQPVGSPLSLECTVEGTSNPNLYWYRQAAGRGLQLLFYSVGIGQISSEVPQNLSASRPQDRQFILSSKKLLLSDSGFYLCAPGNSGGHISYEQYFGPGTRLTVT.

This sequence joins TRBV29-1 and TRBJ1-1; 10 nucleotides line up with TRBD1. Per the germline V gene, CDR1 is SQVTM and CDR2 is ANQGSEA. V lost 3 bases and J lost 6; bases outside the gene matches: 4. There are 13 residues in the CDR3. In DNA form, the CDR3 reads TGCAGCGTTGAGGAGGACAGGGGGGCTGAAGCTTTCTTT. Its protein product is CSVEEDRGAEAFF. Filled out from reference TRBV29-1 and TRBJ1-1, the complete variable domain reads SAVISQKPSRDICQRGTSLTIQCQVDSQVTMMFWYRQQPGQSLTLIATANQGSEATYESGFVIDKFPISRPNLTFSTLTVSNMSPEDSSIYLCSVEEDRGAEAFFGQGTRLTVV.

This sequence joins TRBV5-6 and TRBJ2-6, with D hard to call. The V and J ends lost 3 bases and 0 bases respectively, with 10 bases between them. This CDR3 is 16 amino acids long. The germline V gene encodes CDR1 SGHDT and CDR2 YYEEEE. The CDR3 sequence: CASSSDYGSGANVLTF. As DNA, the CDR3 is TGTGCCAGCAGCTCGGATTATGGCTCTGGGGCCAACGTCCTGACTTTC.

This clone has just a few counts. This sequence joins TRBV7-9 and TRBJ2-2; 7 nucleotides match TRBD2. Germline V CDR1 and CDR2: SEHNR, FQNEAQ (reference sequence). The CDR3 spans 14 residues. V dropped 10 bases and J dropped 0; count of bases not matched to a gene: 5. In DNA form, the CDR3 reads TGTGCCACCCGAAGCGGGACGAACACCGGGGAGCTGTTTTTT. It yields the protein CATRSGTNTGELFF.

V gene TRBV4-2 combines with J gene TRBJ1-2; D is perhaps TRBD1 (5 bases). CDR1 is LGHNA and CDR2 is YNFKEQ in the germline V gene. The CDR3 runs to 16 residues. V lost 4 bases and J 8 bases, leaving 23 bases between the germline ends. CDR3 sequence reads: CASSPWGGELEWGYTF. CDR3 bases: TGTGCCAGCAGCCCGTGGGGGGGGGAGCTCGAATGGGGCTACACCTTC.

This clone has only a few counts. V usage is TRBV19 and J usage is TRBJ1-5, with 9 bases lining up with TRBD1. The V gene end was trimmed by 6 bases and the J gene end by 4 bases; junction bases not matched to a gene: 7. CDR1 and CDR2 from the germline V gene are LNHDA and SQIVND (reference sequence). The CDR3 is 15 residues long. CDR3 sequence: CASREQGAFNQPQHF. The CDR3 nucleotides are TGTGCCAGTAGAGAACAGGGGGCTTTTAATCAGCCCCAGCATTTT.

The chain employs TRBV19 and TRBJ2-1, with 10 bases fitting TRBD1. This CDR3 contains 15 residues. J lost 8 bases, V lost 4 bases, and 8 bases had no gene match. CDR1 is LNHDA, CDR2 SQIVND, per germline (reference sequence). The CDR3 protein is CASSKGQGVAYEQFF. The DNA of the CDR3 is TGTGCCAGTAGTAAAGGACAGGGGGTAGCATATGAGCAGTTCTTC.

The V gene is TRBV6-6, the J gene TRBJ2-2, with TRBD1 matching over 8 bases. The germline gives CDR1 MNHNY, CDR2 SVGAGI (reference sequence). V lost 2 bases to trimming and J lost 5 bases; unmatched junction nucleotides: 7. The CDR3 is 16 residues long. DNA of the CDR3: TGTGCCAGCAGTTACCTGACAGGGGTAACGACCGGGGAGCTGTTTTTT. Protein sequence: CASSYLTGVTTGELFF.

The chain employs TRBV2 and TRBJ1-2; 12 nucleotides line up with TRBD1. Germline trimming cut 9 bases from V and 7 bases from J; bases unmatched to any gene: 12. The CDR3 spans 15 residues. Germline V lookup: CDR1 SNHLY, CDR2 FYNNEI. CDR3 protein: CASTGTGGPRGGYTF. The CDR3 DNA is TGTGCCAGTACCGGGACAGGGGGCCCCCGCGGTGGCTACACCTTC.

V is TRBV2 and J is TRBJ2-2, with 9 bases matching TRBD2. Per germline, CDR1 SNHLY and CDR2 FYNNEI. CDR3 length: 14 residues. The V gene end was trimmed by 8 bases and the J gene end by 2 bases; junction bases not matched to a gene: 3. The CDR3 protein is CASRTSANTGELFF. The CDR3 DNA reads TGTGCCAGCCGGACTAGCGCAAACACCGGGGAGCTGTTTTTT.

This chain joins TRBV2 and TRBJ1-4; D unresolved. CDR3 length equals 11 residues. Trimming took off 6 bases at V and 8 bases at J, with 7 bases between the two ends. The V gene's germline CDR1 is SNHLY and CDR2 FYNNEI. CDR3 bases: TGTGCCAGCAGGCTCGTAGAAAAACTGTTTTTT. It codes for CASRLVEKLFF.

The V gene is TRBV5-1, the J gene TRBJ2-5, with 12 bases that match TRBD1. This CDR3 region has 15 residues. V gave up 0 bases and J gave up 5 bases; unmatched junction bases: 2. Germline V gene sequence: CDR1 SGHRS, CDR2 YFSETQ. The CDR3 region has the DNA TGCGCCAGCAGCTTGGGGGACAGGGGGCGTGAGACCCAGTACTTC. This gives the protein CASSLGDRGRETQYF.

The rearrangement links TRBV30 to TRBJ1-1; perhaps TRBD1 as D (5 bases). The V gene's germline CDR1 is GTSNPN and CDR2 SVGIG (reference sequence). The CDR3 sequence is 13 residues long. Trimming removed 4 bases from V and 7 bases from J, with 16 bases in between. CDR3 coding DNA: TGTGCCTGGAAGGGGCAGATCATAGGTGAAGCTTTCTTT. This sequence encodes CAWKGQIIGEAFF.

This chain links TRBV19 with TRBJ1-2; a weak D match, TRBD1 (5 bases). The CDR3 runs to 10 residues. The V end was cut by 10 bases, the J end by 7 bases, with 10 bases between. The germline V gene encodes CDR1 LNHDA and CDR2 SQIVND (reference sequence). CDR3 sequence reads: CATQGGGYTF. CDR3 coding DNA: TGTGCCACGCAGGGCGGTGGCTACACCTTC.